Following are 20 T cell receptor beta chains from one sample sequenced in a study of blood T cell repertoires in COVID-19. The repertoire was sequenced with immunoSEQ multiplex PCR; TCRdb's copy has only in-frame clones and lacks some. The profile shows roughly 250,000 clones, 81% of them singletons. The sequenced sample consisted of peripheral blood. These TCRs come from a woman aged 60-75 years with active or convalescent COVID-19.

The chain combines TRBV4-3 with TRBJ1-5; D perhaps matches TRBD1 (5 bases). The CDR3 length is 15 residues. Trimming removed 0 bases from V and 6 bases from J, with 12 bases in between. The germline gives CDR1 LGHNA, CDR2 YSLEER. The CDR3 is CASSQDMGGFQPQHF. The CDR3 DNA is TGCGCCAGCAGCCAAGATATGGGGGGGTTTCAGCCCCAGCATTTT.

V gene TRBV3-1 (or the pseudogene TRBV3-2) combines with J gene TRBJ1-2, with D perhaps matching TRBD1 (5 bases). Germline V gene data show CDR1 as LGHDT and CDR2 as YNNKEL (reference sequence). The CDR3 consists of 13 residues. The germline V and J ends were trimmed by 1 base and 3 bases, with 6 bases remaining between them. CDR3 nucleotides: TGTGCCAGCAGCCAAGTCAGGGACTATGGCTACACCTTC. It specifies CASSQVRDYGYTF.

The chain has TRBV6-6 and TRBJ2-4; TRBD2 might be the D (7 bases). Trimming pared 5 bases from V and 0 bases from J, leaving 32 bases between. This CDR3 has 22 amino acids. Germline assignment: CDR1 MNHNY and CDR2 SVGAGI (reference sequence). The CDR3 protein is CASSRLTWTKGGREGAKNIQYF. The DNA of the CDR3 is TGTGCCAGCAGTCGACTTACCTGGACAAAAGGGGGTAGGGAGGGAGCCAAAAACATTCAGTACTTC.

This rearrangement joins TRBV19 to TRBJ1-2, with D perhaps TRBD1 (6 bases). Trimming removed 3 bases from V and 4 bases from J, with 15 bases in between. This CDR3 has 15 amino acids. Per the germline V gene, CDR1 is LNHDA and CDR2 is SQIVND (reference sequence). This CDR3 reads CASSMTGGAVYGYTF. The CDR3 DNA is TGTGCCAGTAGTATGACGGGGGGCGCGGTCTATGGCTACACCTTC.

The chain carries TRBV5-1 and TRBJ2-3, with D unclear. V was pared by 7 bases and J by 0 bases, with 12 bases between. Per the germline V gene, CDR1 is SGHRS and CDR2 is YFSETQ. This CDR3 contains 14 residues. The CDR3 sequence: CASGVAKSTDTQYF. The CDR3 DNA reads TGCGCCAGCGGAGTAGCCAAGAGCACAGATACGCAGTATTTT.

CDR3 protein: CASSQGDYAYEQYF. The CDR3 DNA follows: TGCGCCAGCAGCCAGGGGGACTACGCCTACGAGCAGTACTTC. The J gene is TRBJ2-7, the V gene TRBV4-1; 7 nucleotides line up with TRBD2. Trimming cost V 3 bases and J 2 bases; bases outside gene matches: 4. Looked up from germline, CDR1 is MGHRA and CDR2 is YSYEKL. The CDR3 loop spans 14 amino acids.

This clone has only one observation. The chain employs TRBV4-3 and TRBJ1-2; D perhaps matches TRBD1 (6 bases). The germline V and J ends were trimmed by 3 bases and 8 bases, with 13 bases remaining between them. Germline V lookup: CDR1 LGHNA, CDR2 YSLEER. CDR3 length: 13 residues. The CDR3: CASSHDRLGGYTF. The CDR3 nucleotides are TGCGCCAGCAGCCACGACAGGTTAGGCGGCTACACCTTC.

This clone was observed many times. The CDR3 DNA sequence: TGTGCCACCAGTGTGCAGGGGTCAACCTACGAGCAGTACTTC. Translated, it gives CATSVQGSTYEQYF. The gene calls are TRBV24-1 and TRBJ2-7; D is perhaps TRBD1 (6 bases). The CDR3 extends over 14 amino acids. The germline V and J ends were trimmed by 5 bases and 2 bases, with 12 bases remaining between them. CDR1 is KGHDR, CDR2 SFDVKD, per germline.

J is TRBJ1-2 and V is TRBV13; 7 bases map to TRBD1. The CDR3 is 14 amino acids. Germline-derived CDR1 and CDR2 are PRHDT and FYEKMQ (reference sequence). Trimming cost V 5 bases and J 6 bases; bases outside gene matches: 9. CDR3 region: CASSPEDRVDGYTF. As DNA, the CDR3 is TGTGCCAGCAGCCCGGAAGACAGGGTGGATGGCTACACCTTC.

The table lists this clone with a count of one. CDR3 amino acids: CASSVTQGGEQFF. In nucleotides, the CDR3 is TGTGCCAGCAGCGTTACCCAGGGGGGTGAGCAGTTCTTC. The chain has TRBV9 and TRBJ2-1, with a tentative D call TRBD1 (7 bases). The germline V and J ends were trimmed by 2 bases and 9 bases, with 12 bases remaining between them. Germline values: CDR1 SGDLS, CDR2 YYNGEE. This CDR3 region has 13 residues.

The chain links TRBV29-1 to TRBJ2-5; 12 bases are shared with TRBD2. This CDR3 has 13 amino acids. V was clipped by 6 bases and J by 9 bases; unmatched bases: 8. CDR1 SQVTM and CDR2 ANQGSEA come from the germline V gene. The CDR3 sequence: CSVRPRLAGAQYF. The CDR3 nucleotides read TGCAGCGTGCGTCCGAGACTAGCGGGGGCCCAGTACTTC.

This clone was counted ten times or more. The chain couples TRBV12-3 or TRBV12-4 to TRBJ1-5; D ambiguous. Deletions cut 4 bases from V and 9 bases from J, with 10 bases between. The CDR3 length is 12 residues. The CDR3: CASSSPPGPQHF. The CDR3 DNA reads TGTGCCAGCAGTTCACCGCCGGGGCCCCAGCATTTT.

This chain joins TRBV29-1 and TRBJ2-1; no firm D call. Germline values: CDR1 SQVTM, CDR2 ANQGSEA. V was cut by 0 bases and J by 5 bases, with 8 bases left in between. This CDR3 is 13 amino acids long. CDR3 nucleotide sequence: TGCAGCGTTGAAGATTCATGGCACAATGAGCAGTTCTTC. This codes for CSVEDSWHNEQFF.

The V call is TRBV19, the J call TRBJ1-5, with D tentatively TRBD1 (6 bases). Deletions cut 7 bases from V and 0 bases from J, with 19 bases between. Germline lookup yields CDR1 LNHDA and CDR2 SQIVND (reference sequence). The CDR3 sequence is 17 residues long. The CDR3 sequence: CASNSKTGRDSNQPQHF. CDR3 DNA sequence: TGTGCCAGTAATTCCAAAACAGGGAGGGATAGCAATCAGCCCCAGCATTTT.

This clone was recorded a few times. The chain is built from TRBV30 and TRBJ1-2; D might be TRBD1 (5 bases). Trimming removed 2 bases from V and 8 bases from J, with 12 bases in between. The CDR3 consists of 12 residues. From germline, CDR1 is GTSNPN and CDR2 SVGIG (reference sequence). CDR3 sequence reads: CAWSTGVWGYTF. For the CDR3, the DNA is TGTGCCTGGAGTACGGGGGTTTGGGGCTACACCTTC.

The chain has TRBV7-6 and TRBJ2-7, with TRBD1 matching over 8 bases. This CDR3 has 15 residues. V dropped 6 bases and J dropped 0; count of bases not matched to a gene: 7. Per the germline V gene, CDR1 is SGHVS and CDR2 is FNYEAQ. CDR3 DNA: TGTGCCAGCAGGGGGACGGGACAGGACTCCTACGAGCAGTACTTC. Protein: CASRGTGQDSYEQYF.

This clone was detected once. The chain uses TRBV19 and TRBJ1-5, with TRBD1 matching 9 bases. This CDR3 is 20 amino acids long. Germline CDR1 is LNHDA and CDR2 is SQIVND (reference sequence). The V segment lost 3 bases and the J segment 3 bases; nucleotides outside the gene matches: 18. The CDR3 is CASSINRDRDSSRLNQPQHF. The CDR3, as DNA: TGTGCCAGTAGTATTAACCGGGACAGGGACTCCTCACGCCTCAATCAGCCCCAGCATTTT.

The gene calls are TRBV25-1 and TRBJ2-5; TRBD1 is a possible D gene (7 bases). Per germline, CDR1 MGHDK and CDR2 SYGVNS. CDR3 size: 14 residues. V was pared by 2 bases and J by 4 bases, with 11 bases between. The CDR3 coding sequence is TGTGCCAGCAGTGAACTCAGGGGGGTAGAGACCCAGTACTTC. Its protein product is CASSELRGVETQYF.

J is TRBJ1-1 and V is TRBV6-5; TRBD1 matches 10 bases. The CDR3 length is 15 residues. The germline gives CDR1 MNHEY, CDR2 SVGAGI. After removal of 2 bases from V and 4 bases from J, the junction contained 4 bases not matched to a gene. Here the CDR3 DNA reads TGTGCCAGCAGTTACGCGGGACAGGGGAGCACTGAAGCTTTCTTT. Its protein product is CASSYAGQGSTEAFF.

V is TRBV11-2 and J is TRBJ2-5, with a weak D call TRBD1 (5 bases). Germline-derived CDR1 and CDR2 are SGHAT and FQNNGV. The CDR3 spans 16 residues. The V gene lost 1 base and the J gene lost 1 base, with 13 bases spanning the gap. CDR3 loop: CASSLGRAGIQETQYF. The CDR3, as DNA: TGTGCCAGCAGCTTAGGCCGGGCAGGGATCCAAGAGACCCAGTACTTC. The whole variable domain, remainder taken from reference TRBV11-2 and TRBJ2-5, is EAGVAQSPRYKIIEKRQSVAFWCNPISGHATLYWYQQILGQGPKLLIQFQNNGVVDDSQLPKDRFSAERLKGVDSTLKIQPAKLEDSAVYLCASSLGRAGIQETQYFGPGTRLLVL.